A single sample is the source of the 25 T cell receptor beta chains below, sequenced in a study of T cells in women clearing cervical HPV infection. Profiling relied on immunoSEQ multiplex PCR, and the TCRdb table lists in-frame clones only, not all of them. This sample's clone table lists approximately 15,000 clones. Sequenced input: blood buffy coat. The receptors were gathered from a woman between 18 and 70 years old with a cervical HPV16 infection that either progressed to CIN3+ or cleared (not recorded which).

A word on this clone: The CDR3 extends 3 residues past the end of the read, so its final part is completed from the germline J gene. The V and J genes are TRBV18 and TRBJ2-3; 7 nucleotides align to TRBD1. There are 14 residues in the CDR3. Germline V lookup: CDR1 KGHSH, CDR2 LQKENI. The CDR3 bases that were read are TGTGCCAGCTCACCTGGGGACAGCAATCAGCCG. Amino acids: CASSPGDSNQP. The full CDR3 is CASSPGDSNQPQYF.

As for this clone: The read ends 3 residues before the CDR3 terminus; that terminus is restored from the germline J gene. V is TRBV19 and J is TRBJ2-5; the match to TRBD2 covers 8 bases. V lost 3 bases to trimming and J lost 4 bases; unmatched junction nucleotides: 10. CDR1 and CDR2 from the germline V gene are LNHDA and SQIVND (reference sequence). The CDR3 is made up of 16 amino acids. CDR3 DNA (partial): TGTGCCAGTAGTATCTCTTATGGGACTAGTGGAGAGACC. It codes for CASSISYGTSGET. The whole CDR3 sequence reads CASSISYGTSGETQYF.

Comments on this clone: The CDR3 end is not reached by the read, which stops 3 residues before it; the germline J gene fills it in. This chain joins TRBV20-1 and TRBJ2-5; 15 nucleotides align to TRBD2. The CDR3 consists of 18 residues. CDR1 is DFQATT and CDR2 is SNEGSKA in the germline V gene (reference sequence). The V and J ends lost 0 bases and 5 bases, in that order; junction bases with no gene match: 10. CDR3 bases read: TGCAGTGCTAGAGATCTTGGACTAGCGGGAGGGCCATTCGAGACC. Amino acids: CSARDLGLAGGPFET. In full, the CDR3 reads CSARDLGLAGGPFETQYF.

A remark on this clone: Sequencing ends 3 residues short of the CDR3 end; the germline J gene provides the rest. This chain uses TRBV23-1 with TRBJ1-2, with a weak D call TRBD1 (6 bases). TRBV23-1 belongs to the ORF category, with a function that is uncertain. CDR3 size: 14 residues. The CDR3: CASSQEQGTDTYTF. The sequenced CDR3 bases are TGCGCCAGCAGTCAAGAACAGGGAACAGATACC.

As concerns this clone: The read finishes 3 residues shy of the CDR3 end, and the germline J gene is used to complete it. The rearrangement links TRBV5-1 to TRBJ2-1; 7 bases match TRBD2. CDR3 length equals 15 residues. Trimming took 0 bases from V and 5 from J; bases not matched to a gene: 5. Germline V gives CDR1 SGHRS, CDR2 YFSETQ. CDR3 sequence reads: CASSLVAGLNNEQFF. The sequenced CDR3 bases are TGCGCCAGCAGCTTGGTAGCGGGCTTAAACAATGAG.

The part of the CDR3 DNA that was read is TGTGCCAGCAGGACATCCCGGACAGGGGGGAATGAC. It translates to CASRTSRTGGND. The CDR3 in full is CASRTSRTGGNDYTF. The chain couples TRBV7-2 to TRBJ1-2, with 10 bases that match TRBD1. The sequenced fragment ends 3 residues before the CDR3 boundary, so the rest is inferred from the germline J gene. CDR3 length: 15 amino acids. CDR1 and CDR2 from the germline V gene are SGHTA and FQGNSA.

As to this clone: The observed sequence ends 3 residues before the CDR3 terminus, with the missing tail filled in from the germline J gene. V and J are TRBV20-1 and TRBJ2-7; 7 bases agree with TRBD1. The CDR3 sequence is 14 residues long. V lost 6 bases and J lost 0; bases outside the gene matches: 8. The germline V gene has CDR1 DFQATT and CDR2 SNEGSKA (reference sequence). Here the CDR3 reads CSAPTGLSSYEQYF. The sequenced part of the CDR3 DNA is TGCAGTGCACCGACAGGGCTTAGCTCCTACGAG.

Turning to this clone: The read ends 3 residues shy of where the CDR3 ends; the end is completed using the germline J gene. The rearrangement uses TRBV29-1 and TRBJ2-3; D might be TRBD1 (6 bases). V was trimmed by 7 bases and J by 6 bases, leaving 20 bases between them. Germline CDR1 SQVTM, CDR2 ANQGSEA. The CDR3 is 14 residues long. The covered CDR3 bases are TGCAGCGCAAACCCCGGGACAAGCGCCGATACG. It specifies CSANPGTSADT. The CDR3 in its entirety is CSANPGTSADTQYF.

In regard to this clone: The DNA ends 3 residues before the CDR3 does, and the rest of the CDR3 is filled in from the germline J gene. V and J are TRBV7-1 and TRBJ1-4; 9 bases line up with TRBD1. TRBV7-1 is known as an ORF, though its function is uncertain. V dropped 1 base and J dropped 0; count of bases not matched to a gene: 15. The CDR3 consists of 21 residues. CDR3 in amino acids: CASSSGGLDRGNPATNEKLFF. The sequenced CDR3 bases are TGTGCCAGCAGCTCAGGGGGCCTGGACAGGGGCAATCCGGCAACTAATGAAAAA.

On this clone itself: The read stops 3 residues short of the end of the CDR3; the missing end is completed from the germline J gene. V gene TRBV19 combines with J gene TRBJ2-6; no definite D call. This CDR3 is 14 amino acids long. Germline assignment: CDR1 LNHDA and CDR2 SQIVND (reference sequence). V dropped 3 bases and J dropped 2 bases, with 5 bases sitting between them. The CDR3 region is CASSIYPGANVLTF. The DNA read from the CDR3 is TGTGCCAGTAGTATCTACCCTGGGGCCAACGTC.

Regarding this clone: The observed sequence ends 3 residues before the CDR3 terminus, with the missing tail filled in from the germline J gene. V gene TRBV6-2 or TRBV6-3 combines with J gene TRBJ1-2; D might be TRBD1 (6 bases). The germline gives CDR1 MNHEY, CDR2 SVGEGT. This CDR3 has 14 amino acids. CDR3 in amino acids: CASSYATGIGGYTF. The covered CDR3 bases are TGTGCCAGCAGTTACGCCACAGGGATAGGCGGC.

Note on this clone: An end of the junction differs from the germline gene, which may be a read error. The read terminates 3 residues before the CDR3 end, so the remaining end is supplied by the germline J gene. The chain employs TRBV4-2 and TRBJ1-4; TRBD1 agrees at 8 bases. Germline V gene data show CDR1 as LGHNA and CDR2 as YNFKEQ. CDR3 length: 15 residues. The covered CDR3 bases are TGCGCCAGCAGCCAAGACAGGGGAGACTTTGAAAAA. Residues: CASSQDRGDFEK. The whole CDR3 sequence reads CASSQDRGDFEKLFF.

Of note for this clone: Read data end 3 residues before the CDR3 end; the end is taken from the germline J gene. The genes are TRBV7-6 and TRBJ2-3, with a possible D match to TRBD1 (5 bases). Germline V gene data show CDR1 as SGHVS and CDR2 as FNYEAQ. The CDR3 spans 14 residues. The CDR3 is CASSLRQGNQPQYF. The CDR3 bases that were read are TGTGCCAGCAGCTTAAGGCAGGGCAATCAGCCG.

Turning to this clone: The read halts 3 residues ahead of the CDR3 end, with the missing end drawn from the germline J gene. The chain employs TRBV19 and TRBJ2-2; D perhaps matches TRBD1 (6 bases). The CDR3 has 13 residues. Germline V lookup: CDR1 LNHDA, CDR2 SQIVND (reference sequence). The V end lost 9 bases, the J end lost 1 base, and 9 bases lay between the germline ends. The CDR3 sequence is CASKGQNTGELFF. The sequenced part of the CDR3 DNA is TGTGCCAGCAAGGGACAGAACACCGGGGAG.

On this clone itself: The CDR3 goes on 3 residues after the read ends, and that part is filled in from the germline J gene. This chain connects TRBV29-1 to TRBJ2-2, with D maybe TRBD1 (6 bases). Per germline, CDR1 SQVTM and CDR2 ANQGSEA. There are 16 residues in the CDR3. CDR3 sequence reads: CSAGDIISSTNEKLFF. The sequenced part of the CDR3 DNA is TGCAGCGCCGGGGACATTATTTCCTCAACTAATGAAAAG.

Regarding this clone: The read ends 3 residues before the CDR3 terminus; that terminus is restored from the germline J gene. This sequence joins TRBV18 and TRBJ2-4; TRBD1 agrees at 7 bases. Germline CDR1 KGHSH, CDR2 LQKENI. The CDR3 extends over 13 amino acids. J lost 5 bases, V lost 5 bases, and 3 bases had no gene match. CDR3 bases read: TGTGCCAGCTCAGCAGGACAGGAAAACATT. Its protein product is CASSAGQENI. The whole CDR3 protein is CASSAGQENIQYF.

Concerning this clone itself: The read falls 3 residues short of the CDR3 end, and the missing part is taken from the germline J gene. The genes are TRBV2 and TRBJ1-3; weak D call: TRBD1 (6 bases). Germline-derived CDR1 and CDR2 are SNHLY and FYNNEI. CDR3 length equals 15 residues. With 7 bases removed from V and 0 bases from J, the gap between germline ends came to 13 bases. The CDR3: CASKQDRISGNTIYF. The covered CDR3 bases are TGTGCCAGCAAGCAGGACAGAATCTCTGGAAACACC.

Of note for this clone: Read data end 3 residues before the CDR3 end; the end is taken from the germline J gene. This chain uses TRBV4-1 with TRBJ2-3; 10 positions agree with TRBD2. Trimming at V came to 4 bases and at J to 1 base, leaving 5 bases not matched to a gene. The CDR3 has 16 residues. Germline V gives CDR1 MGHRA, CDR2 YSYEKL. The chain's CDR3 is CASSLTGTSGTDTQYF. The DNA read from the CDR3 is TGCGCCAGCAGCCTAACTGGGACTAGCGGCACAGATACG.

To note about this clone: The read is 3 residues too short to cover the CDR3 end, so that end is filled in from the germline J gene. The chain couples TRBV6-1 to TRBJ1-2; TRBD1 matches at 7 bases. Germline CDR1 reads MNHNS; CDR2 reads SASEGT. The CDR3 length is 15 residues. CDR3 bases read: TGTGCCAGCAGTGAGACCATACAGGGGTGGTACGAC. Residues: CASSETIQGWYD. The full-length CDR3 reads as CASSETIQGWYDYTF.

About this clone itself: The read ends 3 residues before the CDR3 terminus; that terminus is restored from the germline J gene. J is TRBJ2-1 and V is TRBV7-3, with D possibly TRBD2 on 6 matching bases. The CDR3 covers 15 residues. V lost 4 bases, J lost 5 bases, and 15 bases lay in between. Germline V gives CDR1 SGHTA, CDR2 FQGTGA. The CDR3 bases that were read are TGTGCCAGCAGCTCATCAGGAGGGCCCCACAATGAG. It yields the protein CASSSSGGPHNE. The entire CDR3 protein is CASSSSGGPHNEQFF.

Comments on this clone: The read terminates 3 residues ahead of where the CDR3 ends, so the germline J gene completes it. V and J are TRBV4-1 and TRBJ2-7; 8 bases match TRBD1. Germline loops: CDR1 MGHRA, CDR2 YSYEKL. The CDR3 has 15 residues. With 0 bases clipped from V and 0 bases from J, the junction kept 1 base outside the gene matches. CDR3 DNA, as far as it was read: TGCGCCAGCAGCCAAGAGGGGACAGGCTCCTACGAG. This translates into CASSQEGTGSYE. The entire CDR3 protein is CASSQEGTGSYEQYF.

Remarks on this clone: The missing CDR3 end, 3 residues past where the read stops, is filled in from the germline J gene. V is TRBV20-1 and J is TRBJ2-1; 7 bases agree with TRBD1. V shed 3 bases and J 1 base; nucleotides not matched to a gene: 3. The CDR3 runs 14 residues. The germline V gene encodes CDR1 DFQATT and CDR2 SNEGSKA (reference sequence). The CDR3: CSASRGPSYNEQFF. The DNA read from the CDR3 is TGCAGTGCTAGTAGGGGGCCATCCTACAATGAG.

Comments on this clone: The read terminates 3 residues ahead of where the CDR3 ends, so the germline J gene completes it. The chain links TRBV19 to TRBJ2-2; 10 bases are shared with TRBD1. V was clipped by 1 base and J by 5 bases; unmatched bases: 4. CDR3 length: 16 residues. The germline gives CDR1 LNHDA, CDR2 SQIVND (reference sequence). Incomplete CDR3 DNA: TGTGCCAGTAGTATAGTGGGACAGGGGAGGACCGGGGAG. Translation gives CASSIVGQGRTGE. The whole CDR3 sequence reads CASSIVGQGRTGELFF.

About this clone itself: The read is 3 residues too short to cover the CDR3 end, so that end is filled in from the germline J gene. The rearrangement joins TRBV29-1 to TRBJ2-3; D is unresolved. CDR1 and CDR2 from the germline V gene are SQVTM and ANQGSEA. V was cut by 5 bases and J by 1 base, with 7 bases left in between. This CDR3 has 12 amino acids. CDR3 sequence: CSVTGGTDTQYF. The sequenced CDR3 bases are TGCAGCGTTACTGGTGGCACAGATACG.

Remarks on this clone: The sequence runs out 3 residues before the end of the CDR3; the remainder is reconstructed from the germline J gene. The genes are TRBV9 and TRBJ2-7; 10 bases are a match to TRBD1. Germline trimming cut 3 bases from V and 5 bases from J; bases unmatched to any gene: 5. From germline, CDR1 is SGDLS and CDR2 YYNGEE. This CDR3 is built from 14 residues. This CDR3 reads CASSAGTGVDEQYF. The CDR3 DNA, read in part, is TGTGCCAGCAGCGCCGGGACAGGGGTGGACGAG.